This is a list of T cell receptor beta chains from one sample in a study of identical twins. TCRdb itself ran the 5' RACE reads through MiXCR, one entry per CDR3 protein. The sample records roughly 770,000 distinct CDR3 sequences, around a sixth being singletons. These data were also reused for a study on T cells expressing NK-cell markers.

The sample consisted of PBMCs. These receptors were collected from a young woman in good health. CDR3s include the opening cysteine and the closing phenylalanine or tryptophan. Clone size, where shown, is once, few, many, or a class for clones that have expanded.

>TRBJ1-2|many|TRBV12-3/TRBV12-4
CASRLQNYGYTF
>TRBJ2-7|few|TRBV12-3/TRBV12-4
CASSSRTKQYF
>TRBJ1-1|once|TRBV5-1
CASSLQEIDTEAFF
>TRBJ2-2|-|TRBV21-1
CASSEGQHTGELFF
>TRBJ1-6|few|TRBV5-1
CASTRDRRDNSPLHF
>TRBJ2-7|-|TRBV27
CASSYGLGTYEQYF
>TRBJ2-7|few|TRBV7-9
CASSLSVREQYF
>TRBJ1-2|-|TRBV10-3
CAISMRDRALSPHGYTF
>TRBJ1-1|-|TRBV12-3/TRBV12-4
CASSWTGVDTEAFF
>TRBJ2-7|-|TRBV3-1
CASSQEVGSSYEQYF
>TRBJ1-6|once|TRBV3-1
CASSPGQNSLALHF
>TRBJ2-5|few|TRBV10-3
CAISDGLKETQYF
>TRBJ1-4|-|TRBV7-2
CASSSHFFNEKLFF
>TRBJ2-7|many|TRBV3-1
CASSPGQGYYEQYF
>TRBJ2-7|few|TRBV27
CATGSVTSGDYEQYF
>TRBJ2-7|-|TRBV6-1
CASSGTVSYEQYF
>TRBJ1-2|many|TRBV27
CASSADVGRGNGYTF
>TRBJ2-6|many|TRBV4-3
CASSGGSGANVLTF
>TRBJ1-5|-|TRBV7-2
CASSFRQGGQPQHF
>TRBJ1-2|few|TRBV12-3/TRBV12-4
CASTKTQHNYGYTF